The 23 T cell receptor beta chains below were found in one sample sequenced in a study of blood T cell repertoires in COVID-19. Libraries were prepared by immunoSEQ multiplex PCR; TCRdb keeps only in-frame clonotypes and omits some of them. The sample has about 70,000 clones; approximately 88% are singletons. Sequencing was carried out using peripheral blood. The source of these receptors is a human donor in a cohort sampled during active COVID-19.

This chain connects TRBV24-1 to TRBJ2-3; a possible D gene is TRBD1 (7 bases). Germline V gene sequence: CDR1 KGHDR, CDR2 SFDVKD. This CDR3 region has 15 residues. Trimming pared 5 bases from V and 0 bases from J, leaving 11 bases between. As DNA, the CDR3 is TGTGCCACCAGTGCTTCAGGGGGGAGCACAGATACGCAGTATTTT. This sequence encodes CATSASGGSTDTQYF.

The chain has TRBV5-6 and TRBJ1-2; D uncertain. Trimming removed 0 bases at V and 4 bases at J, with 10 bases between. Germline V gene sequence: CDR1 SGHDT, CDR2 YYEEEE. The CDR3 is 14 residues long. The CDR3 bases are TGTGCCAGCAGCTTGGAGTCCAGGCCCTATGGCTACACCTTC. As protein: CASSLESRPYGYTF.

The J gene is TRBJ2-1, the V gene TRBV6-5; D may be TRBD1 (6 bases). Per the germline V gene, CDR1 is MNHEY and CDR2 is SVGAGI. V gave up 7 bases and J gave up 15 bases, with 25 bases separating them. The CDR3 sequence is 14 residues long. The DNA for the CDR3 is TGTGCCAGCACCCCCCGGGACACACCCTTTATGTGGTTCTTC. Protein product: CASTPRDTPFMWFF.

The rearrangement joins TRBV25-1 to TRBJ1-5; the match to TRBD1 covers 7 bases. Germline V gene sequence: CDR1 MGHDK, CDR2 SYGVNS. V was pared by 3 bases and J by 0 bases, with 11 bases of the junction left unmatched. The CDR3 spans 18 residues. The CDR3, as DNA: TGTGCCAGCAGTGACGGTATTCGGGACAGCCATAGCAATCAGCCCCAGCATTTT. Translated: CASSDGIRDSHSNQPQHF.

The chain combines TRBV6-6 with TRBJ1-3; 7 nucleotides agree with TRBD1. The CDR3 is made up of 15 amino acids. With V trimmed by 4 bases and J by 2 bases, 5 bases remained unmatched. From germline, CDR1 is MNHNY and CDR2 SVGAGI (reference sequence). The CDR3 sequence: CASSLIQGAGNTIYF. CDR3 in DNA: TGTGCCAGCAGTTTAATCCAGGGGGCTGGAAACACCATATATTTT.

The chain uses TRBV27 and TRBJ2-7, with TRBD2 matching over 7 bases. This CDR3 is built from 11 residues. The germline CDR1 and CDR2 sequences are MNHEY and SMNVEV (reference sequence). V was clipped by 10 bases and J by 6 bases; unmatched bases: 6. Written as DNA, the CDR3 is TGTGCCACGGGGAGGGGTCCCGAGCAGTACTTC. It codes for CATGRGPEQYF.

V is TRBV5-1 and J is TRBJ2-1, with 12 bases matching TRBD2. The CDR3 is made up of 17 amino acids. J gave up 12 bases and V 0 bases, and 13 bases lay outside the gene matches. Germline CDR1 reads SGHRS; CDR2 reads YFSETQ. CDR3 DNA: TGCGCCAGCAGCTTGGATTTCGGCCTAGCGGGGGGGATTGTGCAGTTCTTC. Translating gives CASSLDFGLAGGIVQFF.

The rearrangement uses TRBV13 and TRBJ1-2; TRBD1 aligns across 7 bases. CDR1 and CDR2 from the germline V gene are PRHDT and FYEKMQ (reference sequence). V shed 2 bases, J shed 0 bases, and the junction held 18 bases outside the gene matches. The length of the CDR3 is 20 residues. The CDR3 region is CASSLLSVRGQRLSNYGYTF. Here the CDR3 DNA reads TGTGCCAGCAGCTTATTAAGTGTGAGGGGACAGCGGCTGTCTAACTATGGCTACACCTTC.

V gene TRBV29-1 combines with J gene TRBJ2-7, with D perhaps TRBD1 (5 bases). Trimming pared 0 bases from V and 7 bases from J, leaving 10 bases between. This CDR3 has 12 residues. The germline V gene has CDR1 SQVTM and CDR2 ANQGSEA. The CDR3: CSVEDRVGEQYF. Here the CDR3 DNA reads TGCAGCGTTGAAGACAGGGTGGGAGAGCAGTACTTC.

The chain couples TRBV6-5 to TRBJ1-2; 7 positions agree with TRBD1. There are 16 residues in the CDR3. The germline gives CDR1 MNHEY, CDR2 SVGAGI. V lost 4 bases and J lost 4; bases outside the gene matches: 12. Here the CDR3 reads CASSSGQPERGYGYTF. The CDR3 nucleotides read TGTGCCAGCAGTTCGGGACAGCCGGAACGGGGCTATGGCTACACCTTC.

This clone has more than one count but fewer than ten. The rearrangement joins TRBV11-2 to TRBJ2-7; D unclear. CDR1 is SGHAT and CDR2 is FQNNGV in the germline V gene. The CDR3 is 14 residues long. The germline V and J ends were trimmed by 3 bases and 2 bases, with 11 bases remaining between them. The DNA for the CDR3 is TGTGCCAGCAGCTTCCCAACACGTACCTACGAGCAGTACTTC. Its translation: CASSFPTRTYEQYF. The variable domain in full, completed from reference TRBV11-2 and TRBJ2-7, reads EAGVAQSPRYKIIEKRQSVAFWCNPISGHATLYWYQQILGQGPKLLIQFQNNGVVDDSQLPKDRFSAERLKGVDSTLKIQPAKLEDSAVYLCASSFPTRTYEQYFGPGTRLTVT.

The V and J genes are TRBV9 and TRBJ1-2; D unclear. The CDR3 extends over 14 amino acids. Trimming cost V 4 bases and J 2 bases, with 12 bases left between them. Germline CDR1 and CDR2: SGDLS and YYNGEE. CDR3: CASSPRQANYGYTF. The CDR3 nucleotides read TGTGCCAGCAGCCCCCGGCAGGCCAACTATGGCTACACCTTC.

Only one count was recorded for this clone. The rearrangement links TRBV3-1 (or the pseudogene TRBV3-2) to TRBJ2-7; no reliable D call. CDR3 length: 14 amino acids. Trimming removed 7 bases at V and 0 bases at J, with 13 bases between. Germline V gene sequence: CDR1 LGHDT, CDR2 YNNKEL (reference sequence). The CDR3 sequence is CASTLSGSSYEQYF. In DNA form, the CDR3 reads TGTGCCAGCACCCTCTCCGGGTCCTCCTACGAGCAGTACTTC.

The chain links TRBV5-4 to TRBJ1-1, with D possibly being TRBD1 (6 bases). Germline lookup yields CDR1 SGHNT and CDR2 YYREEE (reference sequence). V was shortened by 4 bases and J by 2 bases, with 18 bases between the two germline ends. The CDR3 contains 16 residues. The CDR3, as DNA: TGTGCCAGCAGCCCCGACGGTCACAGGGCAAACACTGAAGCTTTCTTT. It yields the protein CASSPDGHRANTEAFF.

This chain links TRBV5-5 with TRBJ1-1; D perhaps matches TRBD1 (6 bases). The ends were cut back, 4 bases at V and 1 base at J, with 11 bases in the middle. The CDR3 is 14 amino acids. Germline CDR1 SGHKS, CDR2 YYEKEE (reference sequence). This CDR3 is CASSLDSWNTEAFF. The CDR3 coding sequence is TGTGCCAGCAGCCTGGACAGTTGGAACACTGAAGCTTTCTTT. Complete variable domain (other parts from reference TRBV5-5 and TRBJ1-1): DAGVTQSPTHLIKTRGQQVTLRCSPISGHKSVSWYQQVLGQGPQFIFQYYEKEERGRGNFPDRFSARQFPNYSSELNVNALLLGDSALYLCASSLDSWNTEAFFGQGTRLTVV.

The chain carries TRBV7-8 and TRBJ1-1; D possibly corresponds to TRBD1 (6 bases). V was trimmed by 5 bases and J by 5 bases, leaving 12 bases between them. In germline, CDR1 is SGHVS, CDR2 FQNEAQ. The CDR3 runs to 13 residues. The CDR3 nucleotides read TGTGCCAGCAGCCCCGGACAGTTTACTGAAGCTTTCTTT. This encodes CASSPGQFTEAFF.

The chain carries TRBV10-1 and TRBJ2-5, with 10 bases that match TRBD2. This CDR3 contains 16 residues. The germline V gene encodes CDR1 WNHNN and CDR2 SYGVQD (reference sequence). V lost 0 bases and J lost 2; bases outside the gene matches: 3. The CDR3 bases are TGCGCCAGCAGTGAGTCGTCTAGCGGGGGTCAAGAGACCCAGTACTTC. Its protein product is CASSESSSGGQETQYF.

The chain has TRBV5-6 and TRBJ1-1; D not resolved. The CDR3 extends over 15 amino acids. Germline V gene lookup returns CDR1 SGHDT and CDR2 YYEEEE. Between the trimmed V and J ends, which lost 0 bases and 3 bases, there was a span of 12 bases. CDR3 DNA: TGTGCCAGCAGCTTGGTGACAACCGGGGACACTGAAGCTTTCTTT. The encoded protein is CASSLVTTGDTEAFF.

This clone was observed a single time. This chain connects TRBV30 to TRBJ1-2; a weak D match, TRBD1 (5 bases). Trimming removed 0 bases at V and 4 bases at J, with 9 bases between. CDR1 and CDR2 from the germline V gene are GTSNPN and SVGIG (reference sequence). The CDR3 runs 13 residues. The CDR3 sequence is CAWSVGRGYGYTF. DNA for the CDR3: TGTGCCTGGAGTGTAGGAAGGGGCTATGGCTACACCTTC.

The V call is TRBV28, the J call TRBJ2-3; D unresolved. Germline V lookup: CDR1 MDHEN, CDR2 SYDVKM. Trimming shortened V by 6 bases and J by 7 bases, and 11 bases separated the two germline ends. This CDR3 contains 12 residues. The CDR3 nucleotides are TGTGCCAGCAGCACTTCGAGGTATACGCAGTATTTT. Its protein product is CASSTSRYTQYF.

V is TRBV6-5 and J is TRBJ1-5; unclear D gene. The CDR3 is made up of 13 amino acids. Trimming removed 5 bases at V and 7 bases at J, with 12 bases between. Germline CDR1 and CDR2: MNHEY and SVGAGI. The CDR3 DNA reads TGTGCCAGCAGTAGCGGGGTACGGCAGCCCCAGCATTTT. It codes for CASSSGVRQPQHF.

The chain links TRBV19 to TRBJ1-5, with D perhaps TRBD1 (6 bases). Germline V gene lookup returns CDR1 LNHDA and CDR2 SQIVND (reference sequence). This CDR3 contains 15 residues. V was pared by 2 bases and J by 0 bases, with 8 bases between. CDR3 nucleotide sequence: TGTGCCAGTAGTATAACAGGGACTAGCAATCAGCCCCAGCATTTT. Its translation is CASSITGTSNQPQHF. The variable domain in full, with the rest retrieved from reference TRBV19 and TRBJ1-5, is DGGITQSPKYLFRKEGQNVTLSCEQNLNHDAMYWYRQDPGQGLRLIYYSQIVNDFQKGDIAEGYSVSREKKESFPLTVTSAQKNPTAFYLCASSITGTSNQPQHFGDGTRLSIL.

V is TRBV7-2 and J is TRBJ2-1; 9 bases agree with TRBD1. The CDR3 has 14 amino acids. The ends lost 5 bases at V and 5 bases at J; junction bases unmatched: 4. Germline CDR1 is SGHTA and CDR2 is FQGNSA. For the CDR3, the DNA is TGTGCCAGCAGCCAGGACAGGGGCCACAATGAGCAGTTCTTC. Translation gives CASSQDRGHNEQFF.